This T cell receptor (beta chain) was sequenced for a study of T cells in Graves' hyperthyroidism and ophthalmopathy. It was considered stable Graves' hyperthyroidism when ophthalmopathy did not progress within 18 months. Uncontrolled infection, other autoimmune disease, pregnancy or lactation led to exclusion. Using around 10 ml of fresh peripheral blood, PBMCs were prepared. RNA transcripts gave rise to amplified TCR beta CDR3 regions. Carried out on the TCR CDR3, a first-round RT-PCR used the HTBI primer set. TCRdb reprocessed the multiplex PCR reads via MiXCR and lists one record per CDR3 protein. The sample lists over 700,000 distinct CDR3 sequences; roughly 32% were seen once. General study results and limits: Most expanded thyroid clonotypes above 0.001 recurred in blood.

This clonotype was seen ten or more times. As yet, its antigen is unknown. The V gene lost 0 bases and the J gene lost 11 bases, with 10 bases spanning the gap. The CDR3 spans 12 residues. Germline-derived CDR1 and CDR2 are SGHTA and FQGNSA. The source material was blood. This clonotype was sampled from a woman in her 40s with Graves' hyperthyroidism. The chain uses TRBV7-2 and TRBJ1-1; D may be TRBD1 (6 bases). The CDR3 spells CASSLAKGGAFF. Here the CDR3 DNA reads TGTGCCAGCAGCTTAGCGAAGGGGGGGGCTTTCTTT.